Listed here are 11 T cell receptor beta chains from one sample, sequenced in a study of identical twins (dated by TCRdb to about 2016). Library preparation was by 5' RACE. The data were produced on an Illumina HiSeq 2000. The raw public data were reprocessed by TCRdb itself: fastp quality trimming at Q25, MiXCR clonotype calling, in-frame beta chains only. Rows merge per CDR3 protein into single entries with the most common DNA and genes. This sample has some 760,000 distinct CDR3 sequences in its table, and roughly 20% of those were observed once. Approximately 14% of the sample rests with the top ten. This sample also appeared in a second study, on T cells expressing NK-cell markers.

The sequencing sample was made of PBMCs. Receptors were obtained from a woman aged 18-35 years in good health.

This chain uses TRBV5-1 with TRBJ2-1; tentatively, D is TRBD1 or TRBD2 (5 bases each). The V end lost 0 bases, the J end lost 4 bases, and 11 bases lay between the germline ends. The V gene's germline CDR1 is SGHRS and CDR2 YFSETQ. This CDR3 has 15 amino acids. This CDR3 is CASSLDVGTYNEQFF. CDR3 bases: TGCGCCAGCAGCTTGGATGTCGGGACGTACAATGAGCAGTTCTTC.

This clonotype was counted only a few times. V and J are TRBV5-6 and TRBJ2-3; 9 bases match TRBD2. Germline values: CDR1 SGHDT, CDR2 YYEEEE. This CDR3 has 17 amino acids. Unmatched junction bases numbered 13, after V lost 6 bases and J lost 2 bases. CDR3 in amino acids: CASIRGAGGPDTDTQYF. CDR3 DNA sequence: TGTGCCAGCATCAGGGGCGCGGGAGGGCCGGACACAGATACGCAGTATTTT.

Here the CDR3 reads CATSRDRGSYNEQFF. CDR3 in DNA: TGTGCCACCAGCAGAGATCGCGGTTCCTACAATGAGCAGTTCTTC. The rearrangement links TRBV15 to TRBJ2-1; the D is unclear. CDR3 length: 15 amino acids. The germline V gene has CDR1 LNHNV and CDR2 YYDKDF (reference sequence). The germline V and J ends were trimmed by 0 bases and 1 base, with 7 bases remaining between them.

J is TRBJ2-1 and V is TRBV29-1; D assignment may be TRBD1 or TRBD2 (5 bases each). The germline CDR1 and CDR2 sequences are SQVTM and ANQGSEA. With 7 bases removed from V and 0 bases from J, the gap between germline ends came to 16 bases. The CDR3 covers 15 residues. The CDR3 loop is CSGAGTPSSYNEQFF. The CDR3 bases are TGCAGCGGGGCCGGGACCCCGAGCTCCTACAATGAGCAGTTCTTC.

The chain joins TRBV10-2 to TRBJ2-3; 7 bases line up with TRBD2. The J segment lost 1 base and the V segment lost 7 bases, leaving 5 bases of the junction unmatched. This CDR3 has 14 residues. Germline loops: CDR1 WSHSY, CDR2 SAAADI. This CDR3 is CASTVSGGTDTQYF. CDR3 sequence (DNA): TGCGCCAGCACTGTAAGCGGGGGCACAGATACGCAGTATTTT.

The gene calls are TRBV20-1 and TRBJ2-7, with 8 bases matching TRBD1. This CDR3 is 15 amino acids long. V lost 1 base and J lost 2; bases outside the gene matches: 7. Germline CDR1 reads DFQATT; CDR2 reads SNEGSKA (reference sequence). The DNA of the CDR3 is TGCAGTGCTAGAGGAGTGACAGGGGAACCCTACGAGCAGTACTTC. Its translation: CSARGVTGEPYEQYF.

The DNA of the CDR3 is TGTGCCACCTCCGGGGGGCCCTACGAGCAGTACTTC. As protein: CATSGGPYEQYF. The chain joins TRBV27 to TRBJ2-7, with a weak D call TRBD2 (7 bases). The CDR3 totals 12 residues. Trimming stripped 10 bases from V and 2 bases from J, with 12 bases between. Germline values: CDR1 MNHEY, CDR2 SMNVEV (reference sequence).

J is TRBJ2-7 and V is TRBV20-1; D could derive from TRBD1 or TRBD2 (5 bases each). V was shortened by 5 bases and J by 1 base, with 12 bases between the two germline ends. CDR3 length equals 13 residues. Germline loops: CDR1 DFQATT, CDR2 SNEGSKA (reference sequence). This chain's CDR3 is CSAGAGSSYEQYF. CDR3 DNA: TGCAGTGCTGGGGCGGGCAGTTCCTACGAGCAGTACTTC.

This clonotype was counted once. Here the CDR3 DNA reads TGCGCCAGCAGCAGGACTAGAGGCAGTGAGACCCAGTACTTC. This translates into CASSRTRGSETQYF. J is TRBJ2-5 and V is TRBV5-1; 7 nucleotides align to TRBD2. CDR1 and CDR2 (germline): SGHRS, YFSETQ. The CDR3 length is 14 residues. The junction had 8 bases not matched to a gene; V was cut back by 4 bases and J by 5 bases.

This clonotype was seen only a few times. This sequence joins TRBV7-8 and TRBJ2-3; 16 bases match TRBD2. The germline gives CDR1 SGHVS, CDR2 FQNEAQ. This CDR3 has 16 residues. Trimming removed 5 bases from V and 4 bases from J; junction bases left unmatched: 3. The CDR3 protein is CASSEGLAGGSDTQYF. The DNA of the CDR3 is TGTGCCAGCAGCGAGGGACTAGCGGGGGGGTCAGATACGCAGTATTTT.

The rearrangement links TRBV5-1 to TRBJ1-1; TRBD1 matches at 8 bases. V was pared by 4 bases and J by 1 base, with 6 bases of the junction left unmatched. This CDR3 has 15 amino acids. CDR1 and CDR2 from the germline V gene are SGHRS and YFSETQ. CDR3 sequence: CASSRKTGANTEAFF. The CDR3 bases are TGCGCCAGCAGCAGAAAGACAGGGGCGAACACTGAAGCTTTCTTT.